These T cell receptor beta chains were read from a single sample in a study of cytomegalovirus exposure and HLA in healthy donors. Clones were sequenced by immunoSEQ multiplex PCR, and TCRdb holds only the in-frame ones, with some missing. Among about 160,000 clones listed, approximately 80% were seen once. Material for sequencing was PBMCs. The receptor set was obtained from a male donor in good health and CMV-seropositive. The CDR3 runs from the conserved cysteine through the conserved F or W. Each record gives: V gene, clone size, J gene, D gene, CDR3 DNA, CDR3 protein. The D gene is left open where the match is weak. A clone size is listed for some rows: how often the clone was seen (once, few, many), or a class if it is expanded.

>TRBV9|NA|TRBJ2-2|NA
TGTGCCAGCAGCGTAGTCCATACACCCCTGACAATGGAGCTGTTTTTT
CASSVVHTPLTMELFF
>TRBV28|NA|TRBJ2-7|NA
TGTGCCAGCAGTTTAGATCCCGGCGGCTACGAGCAGTACTTC
CASSLDPGGYEQYF
>TRBV4-3|NA|TRBJ1-2|TRBD1
TGCGCCAGCAGCCAGACAGGGGTTCGAGGCTACACCTTC
CASSQTGVRGYTF
>TRBV7-9|few|TRBJ1-3|NA
TGTGCCAGCAGCCTGTCGGGGTCTGGAAACACCATATATTTT
CASSLSGSGNTIYF
>TRBV27|NA|TRBJ1-4|NA
TGTGCCAGCAGTCCGAAGAGGGGGAACCCTAATGAAAAACTGTTTTTT
CASSPKRGNPNEKLFF
>TRBV15|NA|TRBJ1-2|NA
TGTGCCACCGAGGGGGTTTATGGCTACACCTTC
CATEGVYGYTF
>TRBV5-1|NA|TRBJ2-1|TRBD2
TGCGCCAGCAGCTTGACTAGCGGGGGGGCCAATGAGCAGTTCTTC
CASSLTSGGANEQFF
>TRBV27|few|TRBJ1-1|NA
TGTGCCAGCAGTTTAGCCAGGGGCCTTTGGGACACTGAAGCTTTCTTT
CASSLARGLWDTEAFF
>TRBV6-5|NA|TRBJ1-2|TRBD1
TGTGCCAGCAGTTACTCATCGACAGGGGGCTATGGCTACACCTTC
CASSYSSTGGYGYTF
>TRBV9|NA|TRBJ2-3|TRBD2
TGTGCCAGCAGCGGAGCGGGAAGACCAGATACGCAGTATTTT
CASSGAGRPDTQYF
>TRBV10-3|NA|TRBJ2-1|TRBD2
TGTGCCATCAGCAAAACTAGCGGCTACAATGAGCAGTTCTTC
CAISKTSGYNEQFF
>TRBV30|NA|TRBJ1-1|NA
TGTGCCTCTGCATTTGGGGGCTGGACTGAAGCTTTCTTT
CASAFGGWTEAFF
>TRBV6-1|once|TRBJ2-6|NA
TGTGCCAGCAGTGAAGCCTTGTCTGGGGCCAACGTCCTGACTTTC
CASSEALSGANVLTF
>TRBV27|NA|TRBJ1-4|NA
TGTGCCAGCAGTTTACGCAGCCAGGGCTTGGCTAATGAAAAACTGTTTTTT
CASSLRSQGLANEKLFF
>TRBV9|NA|TRBJ1-2|NA
TGTGCCAGCAGCGTAGCTGGGGGGAGCGGTGGCTACACCTTC
CASSVAGGSGGYTF
>TRBV6-5|NA|TRBJ2-7|NA
TGTGCCAGCAGGGATAGGACTCCCTCCTACGAGCAGTACTTC
CASRDRTPSYEQYF
>TRBV7-9|NA|TRBJ1-1|NA
TGTGCCTTCGACGGGGGACGGACTGAAGCTTTCTTT
CAFDGGRTEAFF
>TRBV5-1|NA|TRBJ2-2|NA
TGCGCCAGCAGCTCGAAGCCGAACACCGGGGAGCTGTTTTTT
CASSSKPNTGELFF
>TRBV4-3|NA|TRBJ2-7|NA
TGCGCCAGCAGCCAAGAGACAGGCCTAAAACTCTACGAGCAGTACTTC
CASSQETGLKLYEQYF
>TRBV7-9|once|TRBJ2-7|TRBD2
TGTGCCAGCAGCTCACTAGCGGGAGAGCGCGAGCAGTACTTC
CASSSLAGEREQYF
>TRBV5-6|NA|TRBJ2-1|NA
TGTGCCAGCAGCTTGGGAGTGAATGAGCAGTTCTTC
CASSLGVNEQFF
>TRBV7-6|NA|TRBJ2-4|NA
TGTGCCAGCAGCTCGGGACATCTGAAGAGTCAGTACTTC
CASSSGHLKSQYF
>TRBV2|NA|TRBJ2-5|NA
TGTGCCAGCAGTGTCCAGAAAGAGACCCAGTACTTC
CASSVQKETQYF
>TRBV5-1|NA|TRBJ1-1|NA
TGCGCCAGCAGTAGAGGACCGGAGGGGACTGAAGCTTTCTTT
CASSRGPEGTEAFF
>TRBV6-6|NA|TRBJ2-1|NA
TGTGCCAGTCGCCCGAGCTCCTACAATGAGCAGTTCTTC
CASRPSSYNEQFF
>TRBV27|NA|TRBJ1-5|NA
TGTGCCAGCAGTTTGCGATGGACAGATACTCATCAGCCCCAGCATTTT
CASSLRWTDTHQPQHF
>TRBV6-1|few|TRBJ1-2|TRBD1
TGTGCCAGCAGTGAAGGTTCAGGGGGCGGCTATGGCTACACCTTC
CASSEGSGGGYGYTF
>TRBV6-1|NA|TRBJ1-2|NA
TGTGCCAGCAGTGGATGGACAGAAGTTTATGGCTACACCTTC
CASSGWTEVYGYTF
>TRBV5-1|NA|TRBJ1-4|TRBD1
TGCGCCAGCAGACCGGACAGGGAGGGTGAAAAACTGTTTTTT
CASRPDREGEKLFF
>TRBV18|NA|TRBJ1-1|TRBD1
TGTGCCAGCTCACCACAGGCGGGACAGGGGTCCACTGAAGCTTTCTTT
CASSPQAGQGSTEAFF
>TRBV6-5|NA|TRBJ2-5|NA
TGTGCCAGCAGTTGGGACTCCTCCCACCTAGGGGAGACCCAGTACTTC
CASSWDSSHLGETQYF
>TRBV2|once|TRBJ2-4|NA
TGTGCCAGCAGTGAACTACGGGACATTCTAGCCAAAAACAGTCAGTACTTC
CASSELRDILAKNSQYF
>TRBV30|NA|TRBJ1-4|NA
TGTGCCTGGAGTGTACTTGGTAGGGGAATGGATGAAAAACTGTTTTTT
CAWSVLGRGMDEKLFF
>TRBV5-1|NA|TRBJ2-7|NA
TGCGCCAGCAGCTTGGACGGGAGGCAGTACTTC
CASSLDGRQYF
>TRBV9|NA|TRBJ2-4|NA
TGTGCCAGCAGCCCCCCGTACGGCAAAAACAGTCAGTACTTC
CASSPPYGKNSQYF
>TRBV6-5|NA|TRBJ1-1|NA
TGTGCCAGCAGCCTGGGACGGGGGTTTGAAGCTTTCTTT
CASSLGRGFEAFF
>TRBV10-3|NA|TRBJ2-7|NA
TGTGCCATCAGTGTCACACAGGGCCCCTACGAGCAGTACTTC
CAISVTQGPYEQYF
>TRBV10-3|few|TRBJ2-1|TRBD2
TGTGCCACCCGACTAGCGGGAGGGCACAATGAGCAGTTCTTC
CATRLAGGHNEQFF
>TRBV10-3|NA|TRBJ2-4|NA
TGTGCCATCAGTGAGTCGAGGTGGTACATTCAGTACTTC
CAISESRWYIQYF
>TRBV11-2|NA|TRBJ2-3|NA
TGTGCCAGCAGCTTAGACGGGTATAGCACAGATACGCAGTATTTT
CASSLDGYSTDTQYF